This T cell receptor (beta chain) was recorded in a study of identical twins. One entry per CDR3 protein, called by TCRdb with MiXCR from the 5' RACE reads. The table includes 700,000 or so distinct CDR3 sequences, approximately 22% detected once. This clonotype was seen more than once but under ten times. The CDR3 extends over 13 amino acids. Germline values: CDR1 MNHNS, CDR2 SASEGT. Trimming cost V 7 bases and J 4 bases, with 12 bases left between them. The data were also submitted as part of a second study, on T cells expressing NK-cell markers.

Sequencing was carried out using PBMCs. The V and J genes are TRBV6-1 and TRBJ2-3; possible D gene TRBD1, 5 bases. The receptor was derived from a woman younger than 35 in good health. The CDR3 loop is CASIPTGADTQYF. The CDR3 DNA reads as TGTGCCAGCATCCCCACAGGAGCAGATACGCAGTATTTT.